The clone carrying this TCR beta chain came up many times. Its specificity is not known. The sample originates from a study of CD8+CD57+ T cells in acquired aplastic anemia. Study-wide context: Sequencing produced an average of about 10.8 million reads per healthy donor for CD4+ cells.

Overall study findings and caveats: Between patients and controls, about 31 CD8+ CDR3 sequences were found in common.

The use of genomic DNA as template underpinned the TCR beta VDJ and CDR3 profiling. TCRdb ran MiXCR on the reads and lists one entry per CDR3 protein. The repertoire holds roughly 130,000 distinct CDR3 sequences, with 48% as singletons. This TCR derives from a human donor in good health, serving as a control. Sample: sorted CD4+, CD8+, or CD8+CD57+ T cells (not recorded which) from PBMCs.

The CDR3 here is CASSQGQGEAFF. CDR3 bases: TGTGCCAGCAGCCAAGGACAAGGGGAAGCTTTCTTT. The rearrangement links TRBV3-1 to TRBJ1-1; D uncertain. Germline CDR1 and CDR2: LGHDT and YNNKEL (reference sequence). This CDR3 is 12 amino acids long. Between the trimmed V and J ends, which lost 1 base and 8 bases, there was a span of 8 bases.